Included here is one T cell receptor (beta chain) sequence, with context. This CDR3 is 12 amino acids long. V lost 5 bases and J 4 bases, leaving 8 bases between the germline ends. CDR1 and CDR2 from the germline V gene are MDHEN and SYDVKM. This entry is derived from a study of Tregs in tolerant kidney transplant recipients. In the study overall: Recipients received nonmyeloablative bone marrow transplants from related graft donors, with transient mixed chimerism.

The method was immunoSEQ multiplex PCR; TCRdb's version includes in-frame clones alone and lacks a portion of them. Among about 110,000 clones listed, 90% were seen once. Unstimulated regulatory T cells (CD4+CD25+CD127-), CD4+CD25- non-regulatory cells, CD4 and CD8 cells were FACS-sorted from thawed PBMCs. The sample here was CD4+ T cells from blood, taken before the transplant. The rearrangement links TRBV28 to TRBJ1-2, with D perhaps matching TRBD1 (5 bases). The TCR comes from a human donor who received a combined kidney and bone marrow transplant. The CDR3 DNA follows: TGTGCCAGCAGTACAGGTCTCTATGGCTACACCTTC. Its translation is CASSTGLYGYTF.